The 10 T cell receptor beta chains in this list originate from one sample, sequenced in a study of T cell changes during pregnancy in multiple sclerosis. Libraries were prepared by immunoSEQ multiplex PCR; TCRdb keeps only in-frame clonotypes and omits some of them. This table has under 50,000 clones, approximately 92% appearing once. Specimen: CD8+ T cells from peripheral blood mononuclear cells, collected in the third trimester of pregnancy. The receptors come from a female donor with multiple sclerosis, enrolled in a pregnancy study.

The CDR3 spells CASSWREGAEAFF. The CDR3 DNA is TGTGCCAGCAGCTGGCGAGAGGGGGCTGAAGCTTTCTTT. V is TRBV7-3 and J is TRBJ1-1; D possibly corresponds to TRBD1 (6 bases). The CDR3 runs to 13 residues. Germline V gene data show CDR1 as SGHTA and CDR2 as FQGTGA. V shed 4 bases and J shed 6 bases, with 12 bases lying between them.

The J gene is TRBJ2-1, the V gene TRBV6-5, with 9 bases fitting TRBD2. The CDR3 extends over 14 amino acids. V shed 9 bases, J shed 4 bases, and the junction held 7 bases outside the gene matches. The germline V gene has CDR1 MNHEY and CDR2 SVGAGI. The CDR3 is CASSQTSGYNEQFF. The CDR3 DNA reads TGTGCCAGTTCCCAGACTAGCGGTTACAATGAGCAGTTCTTC.

The chain carries TRBV28 and TRBJ1-1; 10 bases map to TRBD1. From germline, CDR1 is MDHEN and CDR2 SYDVKM. CDR3 length: 15 amino acids. The J segment lost 4 bases and the V segment lost 1 base, leaving 3 bases of the junction unmatched. This CDR3 reads CASSLLRDRGTEAFF. The CDR3 nucleotides read TGTGCCAGCAGTTTATTACGGGACAGGGGCACTGAAGCTTTCTTT.

The chain combines TRBV5-1 with TRBJ2-1; TRBD2 might be the D (5 bases). This CDR3 is built from 14 residues. Germline loops: CDR1 SGHRS, CDR2 YFSETQ. V lost 0 bases, J lost 7 bases, and 11 bases lay in between. CDR3 sequence (DNA): TGCGCCAGCAGCTTGGCCGGGGAATATAATGAGCAGTTCTTC. It yields the protein CASSLAGEYNEQFF.

This rearrangement joins TRBV7-9 to TRBJ2-3, with 10 bases matching TRBD1. The CDR3 runs to 17 residues. Per germline, CDR1 SEHNR and CDR2 FQNEAQ (reference sequence). V dropped 3 bases and J dropped 0; count of bases not matched to a gene: 6. This CDR3 reads CASSFAGTGDSTDTQYF. CDR3 in DNA: TGTGCCAGCAGCTTTGCCGGGACAGGGGATAGCACAGATACGCAGTATTTT.

The rearrangement links TRBV27 to TRBJ2-5; 10 bases agree with TRBD2. The CDR3 length is 14 residues. Germline V CDR1 and CDR2: MNHEY, SMNVEV (reference sequence). V lost 4 bases to trimming and J lost 5 bases; unmatched junction nucleotides: 4. In DNA form, the CDR3 reads TGTGCCAGCAGTTCCCTAGCGGGAGCGGAGACCCAGTACTTC. Its translation is CASSSLAGAETQYF.

This sequence joins TRBV5-4 and TRBJ2-3; TRBD2 might be the D (6 bases). The CDR3 length is 15 residues. Trimming removed 2 bases at V and 4 bases at J, with 14 bases between. Germline CDR1 and CDR2: SGHNT and YYREEE (reference sequence). CDR3 coding DNA: TGTGCCAGCAGCTTCGGGGGAGAAGTTGCAGATACGCAGTATTTT. Protein: CASSFGGEVADTQYF.

This sequence joins TRBV2 and TRBJ1-5; D call uncertain. Per the germline V gene, CDR1 is SNHLY and CDR2 is FYNNEI. V was shortened by 4 bases and J by 5 bases, with 12 bases between the two germline ends. There are 14 residues in the CDR3. CDR3 sequence: CASSANSPYQPQHF. DNA of the CDR3: TGTGCCAGCAGTGCAAACAGCCCCTATCAGCCCCAGCATTTT.

This clone appeared once. The CDR3 region has the DNA TGTGCCAGCAGCTTTAGCTCCTACAATGAGCAGTTCTTC. Its protein is CASSFSSYNEQFF. V gene TRBV7-8 combines with J gene TRBJ2-1, with D hard to call. CDR3 size: 13 residues. V was pared by 3 bases and J by 0 bases, with 3 bases between. Germline V gene lookup returns CDR1 SGHVS and CDR2 FQNEAQ.

The chain has TRBV4-3 and TRBJ2-1; TRBD2 matches at 13 bases. Germline V gene lookup returns CDR1 LGHNA and CDR2 YSLEER. The CDR3 sequence is 17 residues long. The ends lost 4 bases at V and 7 bases at J; junction bases unmatched: 10. The CDR3 is CASSPLPGLAGSNEQFF. The CDR3 coding sequence is TGCGCCAGCAGCCCGTTACCGGGACTAGCGGGATCAAATGAGCAGTTCTTC.